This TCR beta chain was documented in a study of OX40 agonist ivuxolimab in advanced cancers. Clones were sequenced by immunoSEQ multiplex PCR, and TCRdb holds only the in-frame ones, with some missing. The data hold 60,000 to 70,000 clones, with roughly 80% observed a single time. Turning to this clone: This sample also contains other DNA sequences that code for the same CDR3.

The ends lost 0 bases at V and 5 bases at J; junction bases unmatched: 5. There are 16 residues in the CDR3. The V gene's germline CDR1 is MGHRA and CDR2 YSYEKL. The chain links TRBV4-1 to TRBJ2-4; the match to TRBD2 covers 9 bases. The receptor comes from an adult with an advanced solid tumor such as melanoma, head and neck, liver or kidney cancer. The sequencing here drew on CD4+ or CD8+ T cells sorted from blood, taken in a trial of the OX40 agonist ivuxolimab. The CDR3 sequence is CASSQDPSGAQNIQYF. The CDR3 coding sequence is TGCGCCAGCAGCCAAGATCCTAGCGGGGCCCAAAACATTCAGTACTTC.